The rows below give T cell receptor beta chains drawn from one sample of a study of early T cells in non-severe SARS-CoV-2 infection. TCRdb recomputed calls from the 5' RACE reads with MiXCR, one row per CDR3 protein. The repertoire has 80,000 or so distinct CDR3 sequences, approximately 10% of them found once; the top ten carry around 12%. The material sequenced was whole blood, taken at baseline. These receptors were collected from an adult who was a healthcare worker with PCR-confirmed SARS-CoV-2 infection or an uninfected control (not recorded which). Each CDR3 is given with its conserved first and last residue. A D gene is named only where the DNA matches it firmly. Some rows have no size entry. The others give once, few or many, or a class for an expanded clone.

>TRBJ2-2|TRBV10-3|few|NA
TGTGCCACCCTTGGGCAGGGTGGGTCCGGGGAGCTGTTTTTT
CATLGQGGSGELFF
>TRBJ2-7|TRBV7-2|NA|NA
TGTGCCAGCAGCTTATTGGGGGGCGAGCAGTACTTC
CASSLLGGEQYF
>TRBJ2-2|TRBV7-2|few|NA
TGTGCCAGCAGCCCCGCAGGGGCATCGAACACCGGGGAGCTGTTTTTT
CASSPAGASNTGELFF
>TRBJ2-3|TRBV6-2/TRBV6-3|few|NA
TGTGCCAGCAGTCTAGGGGGTTCAGGAGCAGATACGCAGTATTTT
CASSLGGSGADTQYF
>TRBJ2-5|TRBV7-9|NA|TRBD1
TGTGCCACAAGGACAGGGTATGTCGAGACCCAGTACTTC
CATRTGYVETQYF
>TRBJ1-6|TRBV7-9|few|NA
TGTGCCAGCAGCCCCAATCTTCGGGGGGCGAATTCACCCCTCCACTTT
CASSPNLRGANSPLHF
>TRBJ1-6|TRBV7-9|NA|NA
TGTGCCAGCAGCCCCCCGGGTCCGAGGGGTTCACCCCTCCACTTT
CASSPPGPRGSPLHF
>TRBJ2-7|TRBV20-1|many|TRBD1
TGCAGTGCTCGTAGGGGGCCCTCGGGCGAGCAGTACTTC
CSARRGPSGEQYF
>TRBJ1-2|TRBV5-1|few|NA
TGCGCCAGCAGCTTGGTAATCAATTCCTATGGCTACACCTTC
CASSLVINSYGYTF
>TRBJ2-5|TRBV7-3|NA|NA
TGTGCCAGCAGCCTATCTCCTAGGGGGGAGACCCAGTACTTC
CASSLSPRGETQYF
>TRBJ2-7|TRBV3-1|few|TRBD2
TGTGCCAGCAGCCAAGGTTTTCGGCTAGCGGGTCTATACTTC
CASSQGFRLAGLYF
>TRBJ2-3|TRBV9|many|TRBD1
TGTGCCAGCAGTGCGGACAGGACCCGCTCAGATACGCAGTATTTT
CASSADRTRSDTQYF
>TRBJ1-4|TRBV19|NA|NA
TGTGCCAGTAGTCCTCGATTGGGCGGGTCAGAAAAACTGTTTTTT
CASSPRLGGSEKLFF
>TRBJ1-1|TRBV29-1|NA|TRBD1
TGCAAAGGTACTCCCGGGACAGGGGGTACTGAAGCTTTCTTT
CKGTPGTGGTEAFF
>TRBJ1-3|TRBV6-5|NA|TRBD1
TGTGCCAGCAGCACCTGGGGGGGACAGGCGGAAAACACCATATATTTT
CASSTWGGQAENTIYF
>TRBJ2-5|TRBV11-2|few|NA
TGTGCCAGCAGCCCCACCGTAGGGGGGCCGGAGACCCAGTACTTC
CASSPTVGGPETQYF
>TRBJ2-5|TRBV11-2|NA|NA
TGTGCCAGCAGGGCGGCCGGGATTCAGACCCAGTACTTC
CASRAAGIQTQYF
>TRBJ2-3|TRBV5-1|few|NA
TGCGCCAGCAGCTTGGCGGTGGCCTCTAGCACAGATACGCAGTATTTT
CASSLAVASSTDTQYF
>TRBJ1-5|TRBV7-9|many|NA
TGTGCCAGCAGCTATGGAGGCCTTGAACAGCCCCAGCATTTT
CASSYGGLEQPQHF
>TRBJ1-1|TRBV2|NA|NA
TGTGCCAGCAGGGTGGACACCGGGGGTACTGAAGCTTTCTTT
CASRVDTGGTEAFF
>TRBJ2-7|TRBV12-3/TRBV12-4|many|TRBD1
TGTGCCCGTCTTGGGGACAGGAACTACGAGCAGTACTTC
CARLGDRNYEQYF
>TRBJ2-7|TRBV12-3/TRBV12-4|NA|NA
TGTGCCAGCAGTCCCCTGATAGGGGTCGGCTACGAGCAGTACTTC
CASSPLIGVGYEQYF
>TRBJ2-1|TRBV5-1|NA|TRBD1
TGCGCCAGCTCTCGGGACAGGGCAAGTGATGAGCAGTTCTTC
CASSRDRASDEQFF
>TRBJ2-3|TRBV25-1|NA|NA
TGTGCCAGCAGTGAATGGGGTGATGGAACAGATACGCAGTATTTT
CASSEWGDGTDTQYF
>TRBJ1-1|TRBV20-1|NA|NA
TGCAGTGCTAGAGTCCGGGGGACGGGCAAAACGGGTAAAGCTTTCTTT
CSARVRGTGKTGKAFF
>TRBJ2-6|TRBV9|few|NA
TGTGCCAGCAGCGCCCTGATTCCTGGGGCCAACGTCCTGACTTTC
CASSALIPGANVLTF
>TRBJ2-3|TRBV6-2/TRBV6-3|many|NA
TGTGCCAGCAGTCTGGCGGCGAGCACAGATACGCAGTATTTT
CASSLAASTDTQYF
>TRBJ2-2|TRBV11-2|NA|TRBD2
TGTGCCAGCAGCCTTTGGCGGGGGACTAACACCGGGGAGCTGTTTTTT
CASSLWRGTNTGELFF
>TRBJ1-2|TRBV12-3/TRBV12-4|many|NA
TGTGCCAGCAGTTTAGCGGGAGGGAACTATGGCTACACCTTC
CASSLAGGNYGYTF
>TRBJ1-5|TRBV19|few|TRBD1
TGTGCCAGTAGTCCTCGGGACAGTTCTAATCAGCCCCAGCATTTT
CASSPRDSSNQPQHF
>TRBJ2-4|TRBV28|few|NA
TGTGCCAGCAGTTTAGTCGAAGGGACGTCGGGCATTCAGTACTTC
CASSLVEGTSGIQYF
>TRBJ2-7|TRBV7-2|NA|NA
TGTGCCAGCAGCTTATGGGCAGGGCCCTCCTACGAGCAGTACTTC
CASSLWAGPSYEQYF
>TRBJ2-2|TRBV11-2|few|NA
TGTGCCAGCAGCTTAGTCGCAGCCCTAAACACCGGGGAGCTGTTTTTT
CASSLVAALNTGELFF
>TRBJ2-1|TRBV6-2/TRBV6-3|few|NA
TGTGCCAGCAGTTTTGCCCGGCGGACTTACATCCCCGCCTTCAATGAGCAGTTCTTC
CASSFARRTYIPAFNEQFF
>TRBJ2-3|TRBV7-9|NA|NA
TGTGCCAGCAGCTCCCCGACAGGTTTTGGAACAGATACGCAGTATTTT
CASSSPTGFGTDTQYF
>TRBJ2-1|TRBV5-1|many|NA
TGCGCCAGCAGCTTTTTGGCGGGGGCTAACAATGAGCAGTTCTTC
CASSFLAGANNEQFF
>TRBJ2-7|TRBV29-1|NA|NA
TGCAGCGTTCAGTGGGGGTACGAGCAGTACTTC
CSVQWGYEQYF
>TRBJ1-1|TRBV20-1|NA|NA
TGCAGTGCTAGAGTCTCCCACACTGAAGCTTTCTTT
CSARVSHTEAFF
>TRBJ1-1|TRBV7-2|many|TRBD1
TGTGCCAGCAGCCTGACAGGGTCGACTGAAGCTTTCTTT
CASSLTGSTEAFF
>TRBJ1-5|TRBV7-9|NA|TRBD1
TGTGCCAGCAGCTTAGCCGGGACAGGGCTAGGGCGAAATCAGCCCCAGCATTTT
CASSLAGTGLGRNQPQHF
>TRBJ2-1|TRBV12-3/TRBV12-4|NA|TRBD2
TGTGCCAGTAATAAACGGGGACTAGCGTCTGACAATGAGCAGTTCTTC
CASNKRGLASDNEQFF
>TRBJ2-1|TRBV3-1|NA|TRBD1
TGTGCCAGCAGCGTAAGTCTCAGGACAGGGGGCAATGAGCAGTTCTTC
CASSVSLRTGGNEQFF
>TRBJ2-7|TRBV7-8|few|TRBD1
TGTGCCAGCAGCGTCAGGACAGGGTGGTCCTACGAGCAGTACTTC
CASSVRTGWSYEQYF